The 4 T cell receptor beta chains below come from one sample, sequenced in a study of blood T cell repertoires in COVID-19. Produced via immunoSEQ multiplex PCR; TCRdb's table is partial and in-frame only. Altogether approximately 390,000 clones are present, approximately 87% being singletons, with the ten largest covering approximately 10%. The sequenced sample consisted of PBMCs or T cells enriched from blood (not recorded which). These TCRs come from a woman aged 50 to 65 who had recovered from COVID-19.

This clone was seen only once. The rearrangement joins TRBV19 to TRBJ1-2; unclear D gene. The V end lost 4 bases, the J end lost 8 bases, and 14 bases lay between the germline ends. Germline assignment: CDR1 LNHDA and CDR2 SQIVND (reference sequence). This CDR3 has 13 residues. In DNA, the CDR3 is TGTGCCAGTAGTACTCGTCCCCTATGGGGCTACACCTTC. Protein sequence: CASSTRPLWGYTF.

The chain links TRBV2 to TRBJ1-5; D unclear. Germline V gene data show CDR1 as SNHLY and CDR2 as FYNNEI. V shed 2 bases and J shed 2 bases, with 10 bases lying between them. The CDR3 runs to 15 residues. The CDR3 DNA is TGTGCCAGCAGTGAATGGGAGGGTGGCAATCAGCCCCAGCATTTT. Amino acid sequence: CASSEWEGGNQPQHF.

The chain couples TRBV13 to TRBJ1-1; D is uncertain. There are 13 residues in the CDR3. Germline CDR1 and CDR2: PRHDT and FYEKMQ (reference sequence). V lost 3 bases and J lost 3, with 8 bases in between. The CDR3 bases are TGTGCCAGCAGCTTGAGGTGGGACACTGAAGCTTTCTTT. As protein: CASSLRWDTEAFF.

The chain recombines TRBV5-1 with TRBJ2-1; 7 bases line up with TRBD1. CDR1 SGHRS and CDR2 YFSETQ come from the germline V gene. This CDR3 is 13 amino acids long. Trimming cost V 4 bases and J 9 bases; bases outside gene matches: 7. This CDR3 reads CASSQGQPREQFF. The CDR3 nucleotides are TGCGCCAGCAGCCAGGGACAGCCCCGTGAGCAGTTCTTC.